Following are 15 T cell receptor beta chains from one sample sequenced in a study of Ad26.COV2.S vaccination and SARS-CoV-2 variants. The repertoire was sequenced with immunoSEQ multiplex PCR; TCRdb's copy has only in-frame clones and lacks some. The sample lists approximately 400,000 clones; under 95% were seen once. The material sequenced was peripheral blood, taken after recovery from COVID-19. These receptors all come from a human donor who had recovered from COVID-19.

The chain links TRBV11-3 to TRBJ2-1; 8 nucleotides align to TRBD2. Germline V gene data show CDR1 as SGHNT and CDR2 as YENEEA. The CDR3 is 16 amino acids. With V trimmed by 0 bases and J by 9 bases, 10 bases remained unmatched. In DNA, the CDR3 is TGTGCCAGCAGCTTAGACTCCGGACTAGCTCCTGGTGAGCAGTTCTTC. Protein: CASSLDSGLAPGEQFF. Filled out from reference TRBV11-3 and TRBJ2-1, the complete variable domain reads EAGVVQSPRYKIIEKKQPVAFWCNPISGHNTLYWYLQNLGQGPELLIRYENEEAVDDSQLPKDRFSAERLKGVDSTLKIQPAELGDSAVYLCASSLDSGLAPGEQFFGPGTRLTVL.

The chain combines TRBV28 with TRBJ1-1; 9 bases line up with TRBD1. CDR1 and CDR2 (germline): MDHEN, SYDVKM. The CDR3 totals 14 residues. V lost 7 bases and J lost 5; bases outside the gene matches: 8. The CDR3 region is CASTWGDRGTEAFF. In DNA, the CDR3 is TGTGCCAGCACTTGGGGTGACAGGGGGACTGAAGCTTTCTTT.

The rearrangement joins TRBV10-3 to TRBJ1-6; possible D gene TRBD1, 5 bases. Per germline, CDR1 ENHRY and CDR2 SYGVKD. The CDR3 is made up of 18 amino acids. Trimming left V 0 bases short and J 7 bases short, with 19 bases between. CDR3 loop: CAISESGPGEIVNSPLHF. In nucleotides, the CDR3 is TGTGCCATCAGTGAGTCGGGTCCGGGGGAAATAGTGAATTCACCCCTCCACTTT.

The chain employs TRBV5-1 and TRBJ1-1; possible D gene TRBD1, 5 bases. Germline CDR1 SGHRS, CDR2 YFSETQ. V lost 0 bases and J 3 bases, leaving 12 bases between the germline ends. This CDR3 region has 15 residues. The CDR3 spells CASSLGQQGYTEAFF. CDR3 DNA sequence: TGCGCCAGCAGCTTGGGACAGCAGGGATACACTGAAGCTTTCTTT.

V usage is TRBV29-1 and J usage is TRBJ1-2; no reliable D call. This CDR3 comprises 14 residues. The V gene's germline CDR1 is SQVTM and CDR2 ANQGSEA. The germline V and J ends were trimmed by 0 bases and 4 bases, with 12 bases remaining between them. In nucleotides, the CDR3 is TGCAGCGTTGAAGATAGTTCCCCAGCCTATGGCTACACCTTC. Amino acids: CSVEDSSPAYGYTF. The full variable domain, with the rest looked up from reference TRBV29-1 and TRBJ1-2, is SAVISQKPSRDICQRGTSLTIQCQVDSQVTMMFWYRQQPGQSLTLIATANQGSEATYESGFVIDKFPISRPNLTFSTLTVSNMSPEDSSIYLCSVEDSSPAYGYTFGSGTRLTVV.

V is TRBV5-5 and J is TRBJ2-7; 10 nucleotides agree with TRBD1. This CDR3 has 14 amino acids. CDR1 and CDR2 (germline): SGHKS, YYEKEE (reference sequence). Germline trimming cut 4 bases from V and 5 bases from J; bases unmatched to any gene: 6. The chain's CDR3 is CASSAAGTGDEQYF. The CDR3 DNA reads TGTGCCAGCAGCGCGGCAGGGACAGGGGACGAGCAGTACTTC. The complete variable domain, with remaining parts taken from reference TRBV5-5 and TRBJ2-7, reads DAGVTQSPTHLIKTRGQQVTLRCSPISGHKSVSWYQQVLGQGPQFIFQYYEKEERGRGNFPDRFSARQFPNYSSELNVNALLLGDSALYLCASSAAGTGDEQYFGPGTRLTVT.

The gene calls are TRBV27 and TRBJ2-2; D remains ambiguous. Trimming pared 2 bases from V and 6 bases from J, leaving 10 bases between. The CDR3 totals 14 residues. CDR1 is MNHEY and CDR2 is SMNVEV in the germline V gene (reference sequence). CDR3 DNA: TGTGCCAGCAGTTTACAGGTGGTGTCCGGGGAGCTGTTTTTT. Protein: CASSLQVVSGELFF.

The chain has TRBV18 and TRBJ1-4; D unresolved. V lost 0 bases, J lost 5 bases, and 10 bases lay in between. CDR3 length: 15 amino acids. In germline, CDR1 is KGHSH, CDR2 LQKENI. CDR3 coding DNA: TGTGCCAGCTCACCACCCTCCCTAAGAAATGAAAAACTGTTTTTT. Its protein product is CASSPPSLRNEKLFF.

CDR3 sequence reads: CASSLPRETGEKLFF. In DNA, the CDR3 is TGCGCCAGCAGTTTACCCAGGGAGACGGGGGAAAAACTGTTTTTT. The chain joins TRBV4-1 to TRBJ1-4, with D perhaps TRBD1 (5 bases). Deletions cut 6 bases from V and 8 bases from J, with 19 bases between. CDR1 MGHRA and CDR2 YSYEKL come from the germline V gene. The CDR3 runs 15 residues.

About this clone: Other nucleotide sequences from this sample produce the same CDR3. The chain is built from TRBV25-1 and TRBJ2-7, with D perhaps being TRBD1 or TRBD2 (7 bases each). The CDR3 length is 15 residues. V lost 1 base and J lost 1, with 11 bases in between. CDR1 and CDR2 (germline): MGHDK, SYGVNS. This CDR3 is CASSEWEGQSYEQYF. The CDR3 DNA follows: TGTGCCAGCAGTGAATGGGAGGGACAGTCCTACGAGCAGTACTTC.

The chain links TRBV29-1 to TRBJ1-1; D gene unclear. The germline V gene has CDR1 SQVTM and CDR2 ANQGSEA. This CDR3 region has 13 residues. Trimming took 8 bases from V and 0 from J, leaving 13 bases between them. CDR3 loop: CSLSTPMNTEAFF. CDR3 DNA: TGCAGCCTATCGACGCCTATGAACACTGAAGCTTTCTTT.

The CDR3 nucleotides are TGTGCCAGCAGAGATCTCAGGTTGGGGCGGGCAGATACGCAGTATTTT. It specifies CASRDLRLGRADTQYF. The chain carries TRBV7-9 and TRBJ2-3, with D possibly being TRBD1 or TRBD2 (5 bases each). The germline gives CDR1 SEHNR, CDR2 FQNEAQ (reference sequence). V lost 6 bases to trimming and J lost 4 bases, with 20 bases between them. The CDR3 runs to 16 residues.

V usage is TRBV2 and J usage is TRBJ1-2; maybe TRBD1 (5 bases). This CDR3 spans 13 amino acids. Germline CDR1 reads SNHLY; CDR2 reads FYNNEI. Trimming left V 3 bases short and J 7 bases short, with 12 bases between. The CDR3 DNA reads TGTGCCAGCAGTGATCAGGGTGAGGTTGGCTACACCTTC. Translating gives CASSDQGEVGYTF.

The V gene is TRBV3-1 (or the pseudogene TRBV3-2), the J gene TRBJ1-3; D is ambiguous. The CDR3 is 14 residues long. V dropped 6 bases and J dropped 1 base, with 10 bases sitting between them. CDR1 and CDR2 (germline): LGHDT, YNNKEL (reference sequence). This CDR3 is CASSQSLSGNTIYF. In DNA, the CDR3 is TGTGCCAGCAGTCAGTCTCTGTCTGGAAACACCATATATTTT.

The chain combines TRBV7-9 with TRBJ2-7, with TRBD2 matching over 10 bases. The CDR3 spans 17 residues. Germline CDR1 reads SEHNR; CDR2 reads FQNEAQ (reference sequence). The V gene end was trimmed by 4 bases and the J gene end by 2 bases; junction bases not matched to a gene: 11. The CDR3, as DNA: TGTGCCAGCAGCTCAGGGGTGGCGGGACTAGCGCCCTACGAGCAGTACTTC. Translated, it gives CASSSGVAGLAPYEQYF.